The T cell receptor beta chain under discussion was sequenced for a study of T cells in Graves' hyperthyroidism and ophthalmopathy. Study-wide results and caveats: Blood held most thyroid clonotypes expanded above 0.001 frequency.

Clinical symptoms, serum thyroxine and TRAb, thyroid ultrasound and orbital computed tomography were used for the diagnoses. RNA transcripts gave rise to amplified TCR beta CDR3 regions. Initially, a first-round RT-PCR of the TCR CDR3 employed the HTBI primer set. TCRdb analysed the multiplex PCR reads with MiXCR anew, one entry per CDR3 protein. This sample has 500,000 to 600,000 distinct CDR3 sequences, with approximately 44% found just once. This clonotype occurred many times. Its antigen is currently unknown. V gave up 6 bases and J gave up 4 bases; unmatched junction bases: 2. Germline loops: CDR1 SNHLY, CDR2 FYNNEI. The CDR3 runs 14 residues.

This TCR was recovered from a young woman with Graves' hyperthyroidism. Sequenced material: peripheral blood or thyroid tissue (not recorded which). The chain couples TRBV2 to TRBJ1-4; 10 positions agree with TRBD1. The CDR3 DNA is TGTGCCAGCAGCTGGGACAGGGGTAATGAAAAACTGTTTTTT. It encodes CASSWDRGNEKLFF.